One and the same sample provided the 2 T cell receptor beta chains below, sequenced in a study of cytomegalovirus exposure and HLA in healthy donors. Primers: 60 Vbeta forward and 13 Jbeta reverse. Using immunoSEQ multiplex PCR, the repertoire was profiled, and TCRdb retains in-frame clones only, with some absent. This sample has about 94,000 clones, with around 66% found just once. The sample consisted of PBMCs. The receptors derive from a man younger than 45 in good health and CMV-seronegative.

This chain joins TRBV28 and TRBJ2-2; D is possibly TRBD1 (5 bases). The CDR3 totals 18 residues. V gave up 1 base and J gave up 0 bases, with 15 bases separating them. From germline, CDR1 is MDHEN and CDR2 SYDVKM. Here the CDR3 reads CASSLYRSSPPNTGELFF. CDR3 sequence (DNA): TGTGCCAGCAGTTTATACAGGTCATCACCCCCGAACACCGGGGAGCTGTTTTTT.

The gene calls are TRBV5-1 and TRBJ2-1, with TRBD1 matching over 9 bases. The junction had 11 bases not matched to a gene; V was cut back by 0 bases and J by 1 base. This CDR3 contains 19 residues. Per the germline V gene, CDR1 is SGHRS and CDR2 is YFSETQ. Here the CDR3 DNA reads TGCGCCAGCAGCTTGGGGGGGACAGGGCAAAGGAGTTCCTACAATGAGCAGTTCTTC. Translated: CASSLGGTGQRSSYNEQFF.